This T cell receptor beta chain originates from a study of T cell repertoires in cytomegalovirus infection. Across the study: CMV infection plus the matching HLA type was flagged by public TCR beta signatures.

V shed 3 bases and J shed 5 bases, with 16 bases lying between them. The CDR3 consists of 16 residues. Germline V gives CDR1 SNHLY, CDR2 FYNNEI. A single record per CDR3 protein comes from TCRdb applying MiXCR to the reads. The repertoire holds around 140,000 distinct CDR3 sequences, with approximately 5.9% as singletons. Study findings and constraints: Cumulative public TCR beta family frequency identified carriers of CMV plus the relevant HLA. In two of eight donors, the top clonotype was HLA-C-restricted CMV-specific.

A remark on this clonotype: The target antigen is unknown.

This sequence was found in a human donor in good health (CMV status not recorded). Some clones in this sample may be carry-over from other donors' samples. The chain uses TRBV2 and TRBJ2-2; D remains ambiguous. The sequencing sample was made of PBMCs. The CDR3 DNA reads TGTGCCAGCAGTGATTACCTAGGCCTGGGAACCGGGGAGCTGTTTTTT. Encoded protein: CASSDYLGLGTGELFF.